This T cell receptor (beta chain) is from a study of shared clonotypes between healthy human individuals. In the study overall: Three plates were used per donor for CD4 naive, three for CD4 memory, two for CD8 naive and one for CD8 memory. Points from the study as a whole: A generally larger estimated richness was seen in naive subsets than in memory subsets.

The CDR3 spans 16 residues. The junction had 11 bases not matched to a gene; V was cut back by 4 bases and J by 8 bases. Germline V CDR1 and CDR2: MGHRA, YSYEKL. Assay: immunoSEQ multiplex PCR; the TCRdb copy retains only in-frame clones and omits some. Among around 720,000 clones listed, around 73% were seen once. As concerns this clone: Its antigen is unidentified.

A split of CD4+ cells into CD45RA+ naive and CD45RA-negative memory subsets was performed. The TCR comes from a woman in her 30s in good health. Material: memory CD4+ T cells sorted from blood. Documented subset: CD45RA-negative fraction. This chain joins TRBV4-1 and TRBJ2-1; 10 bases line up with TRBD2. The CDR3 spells CASSPGRLAGVDEQFF. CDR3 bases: TGCGCCAGCAGCCCGGGAAGGCTAGCGGGAGTGGATGAGCAGTTCTTC.